Listed here is a single T cell receptor beta chain. This CDR3 is 15 amino acids long. Germline loops: CDR1 LGHDT, CDR2 YNNKEL (reference sequence). Trimming pared 1 base from V and 9 bases from J, leaving 13 bases between. This sample is part of a study of blood T cell repertoires in COVID-19. Sequencing was performed with immunoSEQ multiplex PCR; in TCRdb, only in-frame clones are kept and a portion is missing. The table includes about 170,000 clones, 75% to 90% detected once. The V gene is TRBV3-1 (or the pseudogene TRBV3-2), the J gene TRBJ1-6, with D possibly TRBD1 on 5 matching bases. This TCR was sampled from a woman between 50 and 59 years old who had recovered from COVID-19. The sequencing input was PBMCs or T cells enriched from blood (not recorded which). Here the CDR3 DNA reads TGTGCCAGCAGCCAAGTGGCAGGGAAGGCTTCACCCCTCCACTTT. Its protein is CASSQVAGKASPLHF.